This T cell receptor (beta chain) was sequenced for a study of blood T cell repertoires in COVID-19. About the research overall: COVID-19 samples collected from the United States, Italy and Spain covered acute and convalescent phases. Sample material is recorded as cDNA or gDNA derived from T cells, B-cell-depleted T cells, or PBMCs.

Per germline, CDR1 ENHRY and CDR2 SYGVKD. Trimming pared 6 bases from V and 5 bases from J, leaving 17 bases between. This CDR3 is built from 14 residues. In the original workflow: Amplifying reference gene primers gave estimates of nucleated cell counts. The assay was immunoSEQ multiplex PCR, and TCRdb's table has in-frame clones only and misses some. V and J calls and clone size are as listed in that table; D and trimming were resolved from the DNA. The sample lists approximately 300,000 clones, 70% to 90% seen once, with around 3.7% in the top ten. The sample consisted of peripheral blood. J is TRBJ2-7 and V is TRBV10-3; a weak D match, TRBD1 (6 bases). The sequence came from a woman aged 45 to 65 with active or convalescent COVID-19. The CDR3 here is CAISLTGFKDEQYF. The CDR3 DNA is TGTGCCATCAGCCTAACAGGGTTTAAGGACGAGCAGTACTTC.